This is a list of T cell receptor beta chains from one sample in a study of blood T cell repertoires in COVID-19. Profiled with immunoSEQ multiplex PCR; TCRdb holds only in-frame clones, not every one. The repertoire consists of 85,000 to 110,000 clones, with roughly 87% occurring once and the leading ten covering roughly 18%. The sample consisted of peripheral blood. Every receptor here comes from an elderly woman in a cohort sampled during active COVID-19. CDR3s include the opening cysteine and the closing phenylalanine or tryptophan. D genes are given only for firm matches. A row's size may be missing; if present it is once, few, many or a size class.

size: -
length: 15
V: TRBV29-1
D: -
J: TRBJ1-1
DNA: TGCAGCGTTCAAAGGGGGGGGAGTCTGAACACTGAAGCTTTCTTT
CDR3: CSVQRGGSLNTEAFF

size: -
length: 13
V: TRBV12-3/TRBV12-4
D: -
J: TRBJ2-5
DNA: TGTGCCAGCAGGACGAGGAGTCAAGAGACCCAGTACTTC
CDR3: CASRTRSQETQYF

size: -
length: 16
V: TRBV28
D: TRBD2
J: TRBJ2-1
DNA: TGTGCCAGCAGGACAGGGACTAGCGTATACTACAATGAGCAGTTCTTC
CDR3: CASRTGTSVYYNEQFF

size: -
length: 16
V: TRBV7-9
D: TRBD1
J: TRBJ1-1
DNA: TGTGCCAGCAGCTTAACCAACAGGGGGAGGAGTACTGAAGCTTTCTTT
CDR3: CASSLTNRGRSTEAFF

size: -
length: 16
V: TRBV5-1
D: TRBD2
J: TRBJ2-3
DNA: TGCGCCAGCAGCTTGGCCGCTAGCGGGAGCACAGATACGCAGTATTTT
CDR3: CASSLAASGSTDTQYF

size: -
length: 12
V: TRBV19
D: TRBD2
J: TRBJ2-7
DNA: TGTGCCAGTACTAGAGCGGGAGCCGAGCAGTACTTC
CDR3: CASTRAGAEQYF

size: -
length: 11
V: TRBV29-1
D: -
J: TRBJ2-7
DNA: TGCAGCGTGCGACAGTTCTACGAGCAGTACTTC
CDR3: CSVRQFYEQYF

size: -
length: 13
V: TRBV11-2
D: TRBD1
J: TRBJ2-7
DNA: TGTGCCAGCAGCTTCGACAGGGCCTACGAGCAGTACTTC
CDR3: CASSFDRAYEQYF

size: -
length: 16
V: TRBV5-1
D: TRBD1
J: TRBJ1-5
DNA: TGCGCCAGCAGCCCCGGGACAGCCGGGAGCAATCAGCCCCAGCATTTT
CDR3: CASSPGTAGSNQPQHF

size: -
length: 18
V: TRBV3-1/TRBV3-2
D: TRBD2
J: TRBJ2-1
DNA: TGTGCCAGCAGCCCCCCGGGACTAGCGGGGGGTCGGGACAATGAGCAGTTCTTC
CDR3: CASSPPGLAGGRDNEQFF

size: -
length: 16
V: TRBV28
D: -
J: TRBJ1-2
DNA: TGTGCCAGCAGTTTACCTGGGACATTGGGACCCTATGGCTACACCTTC
CDR3: CASSLPGTLGPYGYTF

size: -
length: 16
V: TRBV25-1
D: -
J: TRBJ1-2
DNA: TGTGCCAGCAGTGATTCAGGGGACGGGGCTAACTATGGCTACACCTTC
CDR3: CASSDSGDGANYGYTF

size: -
length: 15
V: TRBV21-1
D: -
J: TRBJ1-1
DNA: TGTGCCAGCCGCCTAGACAGGGTAGAGGACACTGAAGCTTTCTTT
CDR3: CASRLDRVEDTEAFF

size: -
length: 18
V: TRBV3-1/TRBV3-2
D: TRBD2
J: TRBJ2-5
DNA: TGTGCCAGCAGCCAAGGTTGGGGGGTAGCGGGAGGTGCCGAGACCCAGTACTTC
CDR3: CASSQGWGVAGGAETQYF

size: -
length: 20
V: TRBV21-1
D: -
J: TRBJ1-6
DNA: TGTGCCAGCAGCTTACGGACCCGGGACAGTCGGAGCTCCTATAATTCACCTCTCCACTTT
CDR3: CASSLRTRDSRSSYNSPLHF

size: -
length: 15
V: TRBV7-6
D: -
J: TRBJ1-1
DNA: TGTGCCAGCAGCTTTTACAGGGTGGCGAACACTGAAGCTTTCTTT
CDR3: CASSFYRVANTEAFF

size: -
length: 14
V: TRBV10-2
D: TRBD2
J: TRBJ2-5
DNA: TGCGCCAGCAGCGAAACCGGGACTAGGGAGACCCAGTACTTC
CDR3: CASSETGTRETQYF

size: -
length: 15
V: TRBV5-1
D: TRBD1
J: TRBJ1-4
DNA: TGCGCCAGTGCGGGGACAGGGGATAAAAGTGAAAAACTGTTTTTT
CDR3: CASAGTGDKSEKLFF

size: -
length: 18
V: TRBV9
D: TRBD2
J: TRBJ2-2
DNA: TGTGCCAGCAGCGTAGTGGGTAGCGGGGGGACGAACACCGGGGAGCTGTTTTTT
CDR3: CASSVVGSGGTNTGELFF

size: -
length: 14
V: TRBV5-1
D: -
J: TRBJ1-1
DNA: TGCGCCAGCAGCTCGGCGGGGGTGAACACTGAAGCTTTCTTT
CDR3: CASSSAGVNTEAFF

size: -
length: 15
V: TRBV19
D: -
J: TRBJ2-3
DNA: TGTGCCAGTAGTAGTTCAGGGGCGCTGGGTGATACGCAGTATTTT
CDR3: CASSSSGALGDTQYF

size: few
length: 14
V: TRBV7-2
D: TRBD1
J: TRBJ1-6
DNA: TGTGCCAGCAGCTTAGACAGACAGGGTTTGGCCCTCCACTTT
CDR3: CASSLDRQGLALHF

size: once
length: 14
V: TRBV6-2/TRBV6-3
D: -
J: TRBJ2-5
DNA: TGTGCCAGCAGTTACCCCGGACAGCAAGAGACCCAGTACTTC
CDR3: CASSYPGQQETQYF

size: once
length: 16
V: TRBV4-1
D: -
J: TRBJ1-1
DNA: TGCGCCAGCAGCCAAGGGGGCAGGGGAGTGAACACTGAAGCTTTCTTT
CDR3: CASSQGGRGVNTEAFF

size: -
length: 15
V: TRBV3-1/TRBV3-2
D: -
J: TRBJ1-6
DNA: TGTGCCAGCCTTCTCCGGGACATTAATAATTCACCCCTCCACTTT
CDR3: CASLLRDINNSPLHF

size: few
length: 15
V: TRBV4-2
D: -
J: TRBJ2-3
DNA: TGTGCCAGCAGCCAAGAGGGTTCGGCTAGTGATACGCAGTATTTT
CDR3: CASSQEGSASDTQYF

size: -
length: 13
V: TRBV7-2
D: TRBD1
J: TRBJ2-3
DNA: TGTGCCAGCAGCGCAACACAGGGGAGTACGCAGTATTTT
CDR3: CASSATQGSTQYF

size: -
length: 11
V: TRBV28
D: -
J: TRBJ1-5
DNA: TGTGCCAGCAGACAGAATCAGCCCCAGCATTTT
CDR3: CASRQNQPQHF

size: -
length: 15
V: TRBV6-5
D: -
J: TRBJ2-7
DNA: TGTGCCAGCAGTTACTCGGCGGAGAGCTCCTACGAGCAGTACTTC
CDR3: CASSYSAESSYEQYF

size: -
length: 14
V: TRBV10-2
D: -
J: TRBJ2-7
DNA: TGCGCCAGCAGATCGGACGGGGAAACCTACGAGCAGTACTTC
CDR3: CASRSDGETYEQYF

size: -
length: 13
V: TRBV7-3
D: TRBD1
J: TRBJ1-1
DNA: TGTGCCAGCAGCTTATCGGGACAGACAGAAGCTTTCTTT
CDR3: CASSLSGQTEAFF

size: once
length: 15
V: TRBV7-9
D: -
J: TRBJ1-3
DNA: TGTGCCAGCAGCCCCCCCACCGTCCGGGGGAACACCATATATTTT
CDR3: CASSPPTVRGNTIYF

size: -
length: 13
V: TRBV2
D: -
J: TRBJ2-5
DNA: TGTGCCAGCAAATTGGGACTCGGGGAGACCCAGTACTTC
CDR3: CASKLGLGETQYF

size: -
length: 17
V: TRBV14
D: TRBD1
J: TRBJ1-5
DNA: TGTGCCAGCAGCCAAGAAGGGGACAGGGGAAGGGATCAGCCCCAGCATTTT
CDR3: CASSQEGDRGRDQPQHF

size: -
length: 15
V: TRBV21-1
D: -
J: TRBJ1-1
DNA: TGTGCCAGCAGCGGTGCCAGGGGGATGAACACTGAAGCTTTCTTT
CDR3: CASSGARGMNTEAFF

size: -
length: 19
V: TRBV18
D: -
J: TRBJ2-2
DNA: TGTGCCAGCTCACCACCGTCTACACCAAGGGGACTCTCAACCGGGGAGCTGTTTTTT
CDR3: CASSPPSTPRGLSTGELFF

size: -
length: 18
V: TRBV7-9
D: -
J: TRBJ2-1
DNA: TGTGCCAGCAGCCACCCGTTGAGGGCGTTAGGAAGGGACAATGAGCAGTTCTTC
CDR3: CASSHPLRALGRDNEQFF

size: -
length: 14
V: TRBV4-2
D: TRBD2
J: TRBJ2-1
DNA: TGTGCCAGCAGCCTTAGCGGGGGCAACAATGAGCAGTTCTTC
CDR3: CASSLSGGNNEQFF

size: -
length: 13
V: TRBV12-3/TRBV12-4
D: -
J: TRBJ1-1
DNA: TGTGCCAGCAGTTTAGGGGCCAACACTGAAGCTTTCTTT
CDR3: CASSLGANTEAFF

size: -
length: 13
V: TRBV24-1
D: -
J: TRBJ1-3
DNA: TGTGCCACCAGTGGGAGGGGCAGACACACCATATATTTT
CDR3: CATSGRGRHTIYF

size: -
length: 16
V: TRBV7-3
D: TRBD1
J: TRBJ2-5
DNA: TGTGCCAGCAGCTCGAATACAGGGGGCATAGGAGAGACCCAGTACTTC
CDR3: CASSSNTGGIGETQYF

size: few
length: 14
V: TRBV24-1
D: TRBD2
J: TRBJ2-3
DNA: TGTGCCACCGCGCGGGGGGGAACGGCAGATACGCAGTATTTT
CDR3: CATARGGTADTQYF

size: -
length: 12
V: TRBV6-5
D: TRBD1
J: TRBJ1-4
DNA: TGTGCCAGCAGTCCCGGACAGGGGCCACCGATTTTT
CDR3: CASSPGQGPPIF

size: -
length: 15
V: TRBV28
D: -
J: TRBJ1-2
DNA: TGTGCCAGCATAGGTGGAGGTAAAGCTAACTATGGCTACACCTTC
CDR3: CASIGGGKANYGYTF

size: -
length: 14
V: TRBV12-5
D: -
J: TRBJ1-1
DNA: TGTGCTAGTGGGCAGGACACCATGAACACTGAAGCTTTCTTT
CDR3: CASGQDTMNTEAFF

size: -
length: 15
V: TRBV6-5
D: TRBD1
J: TRBJ2-3
DNA: TGTGCCAGCAGCCGACAGGGGTTAATAGGAGATACGCAGTATTTT
CDR3: CASSRQGLIGDTQYF

size: -
length: 16
V: TRBV7-6
D: -
J: TRBJ2-7
DNA: TGTGCCAGCAGCCCAGGCAATGGGGGGGCGGGTTACGAGCAGTACTTC
CDR3: CASSPGNGGAGYEQYF

size: once
length: 14
V: TRBV6-5
D: -
J: TRBJ2-1
DNA: TGTGCCATCCACTCGATGCGGGTCTACAATGAGCAGTTCTTC
CDR3: CAIHSMRVYNEQFF

size: -
length: 13
V: TRBV5-4
D: TRBD2
J: TRBJ2-3
DNA: TGTGCCAGCAGCTCTAGCGGGGGGGATACGCAGTATTTT
CDR3: CASSSSGGDTQYF

size: -
length: 14
V: TRBV30
D: TRBD1
J: TRBJ2-7
DNA: TGTGCCTTTCGCACCGGGACAGGGACCTACGAGCAGTACTTC
CDR3: CAFRTGTGTYEQYF

size: -
length: 15
V: TRBV7-9
D: TRBD1
J: TRBJ2-3
DNA: TGTGCCAGCAGCAGGGACAGGGGGTTTGCAGATACGCAGTATTTT
CDR3: CASSRDRGFADTQYF

size: -
length: 18
V: TRBV27
D: -
J: TRBJ1-2
DNA: TGTGCCAGCAGTTTCCACCGGGGAGGGTACGAAGCTAACTATGGCTACACCTTC
CDR3: CASSFHRGGYEANYGYTF

size: -
length: 14
V: TRBV6-5
D: -
J: TRBJ2-7
DNA: TGTGCCAGCTCTCTGCAGGGCTTCTCCTACGAGCAGTACTTC
CDR3: CASSLQGFSYEQYF

size: -
length: 13
V: TRBV6-4
D: -
J: TRBJ1-2
DNA: TGTGCCAGCAGTGACTCTTCTGATCGGGGCTACACCTTC
CDR3: CASSDSSDRGYTF

size: -
length: 13
V: TRBV28
D: -
J: TRBJ1-2
DNA: TGTGCCAGCTCCTCTCCTTCGGCAGGCGGCTACACCTTC
CDR3: CASSSPSAGGYTF

size: -
length: 12
V: TRBV5-1
D: -
J: TRBJ2-1
DNA: TGCGCCAGCAGCCCGGGGGACAATGAGCAGTTCTTC
CDR3: CASSPGDNEQFF

size: -
length: 17
V: TRBV5-6
D: TRBD1
J: TRBJ2-3
DNA: TGTGCCAGCAGCTTGCGAGTGACAGGGTATCGCACAGATACGCAGTATTTT
CDR3: CASSLRVTGYRTDTQYF

size: -
length: 15
V: TRBV14
D: -
J: TRBJ2-6
DNA: TGTGCCAGCAGCCAAGTCAGGGTTGGGGCCAACGTCCTGACTTTC
CDR3: CASSQVRVGANVLTF

size: -
length: 14
V: TRBV18
D: -
J: TRBJ2-2
DNA: TGTGCCAGCTCATCGCAACAATCGTCCGGGGAGCTGTTTTTT
CDR3: CASSSQQSSGELFF

size: few
length: 14
V: TRBV27
D: -
J: TRBJ1-3
DNA: TGTGCCAGCAGGACAGGACGCTCTGGAAACACCATATATTTT
CDR3: CASRTGRSGNTIYF